This T cell receptor (beta chain) derives from a study of blood T cells in healthy people across ages. Across the study: Roughly one uniquely barcoded beta molecule per two T cells was captured.

V was clipped by 6 bases and J by 0 bases; unmatched bases: 4. The germline V gene encodes CDR1 DFQATT and CDR2 SNEGSKA (reference sequence). This CDR3 has 14 amino acids. This clonotype came up a few times. Its antigen is not identified. Using a J-beta primer mix together with a sample-barcoded 5' primer, a second PCR was run for roughly 7 to 12 cycles. TCRdb re-analysed the 5' RACE reads in MiXCR, keeping a single row per CDR3 protein. The sample carries some 1.8 million distinct CDR3 sequences, 39% recorded once. Study-wide points: Changes in expanded clonotypes were possibly confounded, as the CMV status of donors was unknown.

Donors gave roughly 9.1 milliliters of peripheral blood apiece. The chain recombines TRBV20-1 with TRBJ2-1; 8 bases fit TRBD2. The origin of this receptor is a human donor in good health. Sequenced: blood. CDR3 DNA: TGCAGTGCAGGGGCGGGGGGCTCCTACAATGAGCAGTTCTTC. Protein product: CSAGAGGSYNEQFF.